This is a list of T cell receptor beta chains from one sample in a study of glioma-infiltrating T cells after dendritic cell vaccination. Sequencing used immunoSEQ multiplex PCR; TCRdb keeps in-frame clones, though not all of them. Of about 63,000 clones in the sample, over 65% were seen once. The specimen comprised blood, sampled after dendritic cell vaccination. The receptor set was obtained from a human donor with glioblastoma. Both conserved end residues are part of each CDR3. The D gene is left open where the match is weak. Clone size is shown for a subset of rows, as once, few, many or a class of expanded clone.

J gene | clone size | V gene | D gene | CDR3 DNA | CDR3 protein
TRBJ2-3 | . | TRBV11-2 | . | TGTGCCAGCAGCAGTGGACACCGCGGAGATACGCAGTATTTT | CASSSGHRGDTQYF
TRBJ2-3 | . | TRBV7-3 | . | TGTGCCAGCAGCGGCTCGAGGGATATCACAGATACGCAGTATTTT | CASSGSRDITDTQYF
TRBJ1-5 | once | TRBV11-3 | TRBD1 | TGTGCCAGCAGCTTAGGGGACAGGTACAATCAGCCCCAGCATTTT | CASSLGDRYNQPQHF
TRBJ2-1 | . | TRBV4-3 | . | TGCGCCAGCAGCCAAGGAGCACAGGACTCCTACAATGAGCAGTTCTTC | CASSQGAQDSYNEQFF
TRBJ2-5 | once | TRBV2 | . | TGTGCCAGCAGCCCTTCTAGCAGCCAAGAGACCCAGTACTTC | CASSPSSSQETQYF
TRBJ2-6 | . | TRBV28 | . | TGTGCCAGTAACAGAGCCTCTGGGGCCAACGTCCTGACTTTC | CASNRASGANVLTF
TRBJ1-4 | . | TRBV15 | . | TGTGCCACCAGCAGAGTGGCAACCGCAACTAATGAAAAACTGTTTTTT | CATSRVATATNEKLFF
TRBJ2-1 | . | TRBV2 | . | TGTGCCAGCAGTGAACGACGGGGGCAGTTCTTC | CASSERRGQFF
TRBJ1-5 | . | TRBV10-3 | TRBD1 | TGTGCCATCAAACAGGGGGCCGAACAGCCCCAGCATTTT | CAIKQGAEQPQHF
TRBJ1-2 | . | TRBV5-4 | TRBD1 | TGTGCCAGCAGCTTGGTGGGACAGGGGAAGGGCTACACCTTC | CASSLVGQGKGYTF
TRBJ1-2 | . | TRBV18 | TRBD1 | TGTGCCAGCTCACCACGCAGGGGGAGTCAGAACCAATCTTTTAACTATGGCTACACCTTC | CASSPRRGSQNQSFNYGYTF
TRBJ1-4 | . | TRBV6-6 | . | TGTGCCAGCAGTTTAGCGGGCCAAGGTAGTGAAAAACTGTTTTTT | CASSLAGQGSEKLFF
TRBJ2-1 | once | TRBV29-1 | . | TGCAGCGTCAAAAGCGCGTACTCCTACAATGAGCAGTTCTTC | CSVKSAYSYNEQFF
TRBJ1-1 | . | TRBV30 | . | TGTGCCTGGAGTGTTACGGTCTACACTGAAGCTTTCTTT | CAWSVTVYTEAFF
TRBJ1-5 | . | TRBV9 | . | TGTGCCAGCAGCGTAGGTTTGGCGGGTCAGCCCCAGCATTTT | CASSVGLAGQPQHF
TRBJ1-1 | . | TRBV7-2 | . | TGTGCCAGCAGCACCCAGGGTGAAGCTTTCTTT | CASSTQGEAFF
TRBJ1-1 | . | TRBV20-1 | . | TGCAGTGCTAGAGATCTCGGTGCAGCTTTCTTT | CSARDLGAAFF
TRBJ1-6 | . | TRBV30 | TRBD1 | TGTGCCTGCCGGGACAGCCTCTCCTATAATTCACCCCTCCACTTT | CACRDSLSYNSPLHF
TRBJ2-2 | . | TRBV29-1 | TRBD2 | TGCAGCGTCAAAGGACTAGCTAACACCGGGGAGCTGTTTTTT | CSVKGLANTGELFF
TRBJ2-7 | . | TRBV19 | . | TGTGCCAGTAGTACGGGCAGGGCCTACGAGCAGTACTTC | CASSTGRAYEQYF
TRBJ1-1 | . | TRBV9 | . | TGTGCCAGCAGCTCAGACGGGGGAGGCACTGAAGCTTTCTTT | CASSSDGGGTEAFF
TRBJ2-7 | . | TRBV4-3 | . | TGCGCCAGCAGCCAAATCTTGTTCTACGAGCAGTACTTC | CASSQILFYEQYF
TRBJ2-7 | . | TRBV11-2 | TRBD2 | TGTGCCAGCAGCAGGACTAGCGGGGGGCAAACCTCCTACGAGCAGTACTTC | CASSRTSGGQTSYEQYF
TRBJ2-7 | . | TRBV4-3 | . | TGCGCCAGCAGCCAAGACAGGGGCCCCTACGAGCAGTACTTC | CASSQDRGPYEQYF
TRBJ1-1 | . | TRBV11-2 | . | TGTGCCAGCAGCCTGGCGGGGGGCCGGACTGAAGCTTTCTTT | CASSLAGGRTEAFF
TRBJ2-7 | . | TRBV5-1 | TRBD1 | TGCGCCAGCAGCGGGACAGGGGGAGTCTACGAGCAGTACTTC | CASSGTGGVYEQYF
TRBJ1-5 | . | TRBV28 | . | TGTGCCAGCAGCCAAGAGGCAGGGAACAATCAGCCCCAGCATTTT | CASSQEAGNNQPQHF
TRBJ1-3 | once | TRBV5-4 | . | TGTGCCAGCAGCTTGCGACAGGCTACATCTGGAAACACCATATATTTT | CASSLRQATSGNTIYF
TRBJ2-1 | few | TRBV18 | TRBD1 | TGTGCCAGCTCACCTACTACCGGGACAGGGTCATACAATGAGCAGTTCTTC | CASSPTTGTGSYNEQFF
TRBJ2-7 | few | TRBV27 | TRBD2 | TGTGCCAGCAGCCCGGGGCCGGGGGGAGAGCAGTACTTC | CASSPGPGGEQYF
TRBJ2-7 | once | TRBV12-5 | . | TGTGCTAGTGGTTTGGAGGGGTTTCGGCGGCTATCCTACGAGCAGTACTTC | CASGLEGFRRLSYEQYF
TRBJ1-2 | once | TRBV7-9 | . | TGTGCCAGCAGCTTAGCTTTCCAGGGAACTAACTATGGCTACACCTTC | CASSLAFQGTNYGYTF
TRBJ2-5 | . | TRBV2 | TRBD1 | TGTGCCAGCAGTCCCGGGACAGGGTACCAAGAGACCCAGTACTTC | CASSPGTGYQETQYF
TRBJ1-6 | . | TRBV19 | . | TGTGCCAGTAGGGGGACACGACGATTTAGCTCCTATAATTCACCCCTCCACTTT | CASRGTRRFSSYNSPLHF
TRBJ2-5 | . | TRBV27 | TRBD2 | TGTGCCAGCAGTTCTCTAGCGGGGGGGAGCGAGACCCAGTACTTC | CASSSLAGGSETQYF